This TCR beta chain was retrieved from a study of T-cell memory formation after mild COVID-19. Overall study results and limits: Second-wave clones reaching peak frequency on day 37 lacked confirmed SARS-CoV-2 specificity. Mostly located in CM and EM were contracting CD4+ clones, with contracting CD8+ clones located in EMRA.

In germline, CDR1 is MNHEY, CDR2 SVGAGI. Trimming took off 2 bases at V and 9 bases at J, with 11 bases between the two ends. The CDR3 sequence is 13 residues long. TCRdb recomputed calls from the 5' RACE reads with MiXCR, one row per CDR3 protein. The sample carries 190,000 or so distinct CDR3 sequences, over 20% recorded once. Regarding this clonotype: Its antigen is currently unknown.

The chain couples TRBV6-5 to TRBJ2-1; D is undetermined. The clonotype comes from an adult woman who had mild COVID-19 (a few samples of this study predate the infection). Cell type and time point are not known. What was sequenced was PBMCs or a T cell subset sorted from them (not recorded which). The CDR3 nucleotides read TGTGCCAGCAGTTACGGGCCCGACGGTGAGCAGTTCTTC. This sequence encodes CASSYGPDGEQFF.